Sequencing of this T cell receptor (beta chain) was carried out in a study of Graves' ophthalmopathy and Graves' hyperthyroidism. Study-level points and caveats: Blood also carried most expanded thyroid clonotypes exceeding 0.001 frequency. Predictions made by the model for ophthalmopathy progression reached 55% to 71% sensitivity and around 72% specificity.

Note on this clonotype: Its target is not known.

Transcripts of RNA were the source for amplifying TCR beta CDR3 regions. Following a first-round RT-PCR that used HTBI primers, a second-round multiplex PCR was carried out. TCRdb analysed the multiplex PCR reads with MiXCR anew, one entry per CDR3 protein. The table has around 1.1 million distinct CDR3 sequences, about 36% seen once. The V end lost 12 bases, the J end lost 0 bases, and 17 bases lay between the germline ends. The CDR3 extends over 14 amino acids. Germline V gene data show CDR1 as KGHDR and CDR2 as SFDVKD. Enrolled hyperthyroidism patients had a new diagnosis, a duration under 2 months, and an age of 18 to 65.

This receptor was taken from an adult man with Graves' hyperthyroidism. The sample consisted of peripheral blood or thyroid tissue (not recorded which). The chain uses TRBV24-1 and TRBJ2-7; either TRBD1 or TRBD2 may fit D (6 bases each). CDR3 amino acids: CAPRWGARSYEQYF. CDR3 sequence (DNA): TGTGCCCCGCGATGGGGGGCCCGCTCCTACGAGCAGTACTTC.